Listed here is a single T cell receptor (beta chain). PCR was performed a second time for roughly 7 to 11 cycles using a sample-barcoded 5' primer and a J-beta primer mix. TCRdb analysed the 5' RACE reads with MiXCR anew, one entry per CDR3 protein. Of hundreds of thousands of distinct CDR3 sequences listed, about 54% are singletons. The data derive from a study of blood T cells in healthy people across ages. The CDR3 is 13 amino acids. Germline V gene data show CDR1 as MNHEY and CDR2 as SVGAGI. With V trimmed by 2 bases and J by 8 bases, 3 bases remained unmatched. The TCR sequence derives from a man aged 60-69 years in good health. Sequencing was carried out using blood. V usage is TRBV6-5 and J usage is TRBJ1-2, with 9 bases fitting TRBD1. CDR3 sequence reads: CASSYRTGEGYTF. DNA of the CDR3: TGTGCCAGCAGTTACCGGACAGGGGAAGGCTACACCTTC.